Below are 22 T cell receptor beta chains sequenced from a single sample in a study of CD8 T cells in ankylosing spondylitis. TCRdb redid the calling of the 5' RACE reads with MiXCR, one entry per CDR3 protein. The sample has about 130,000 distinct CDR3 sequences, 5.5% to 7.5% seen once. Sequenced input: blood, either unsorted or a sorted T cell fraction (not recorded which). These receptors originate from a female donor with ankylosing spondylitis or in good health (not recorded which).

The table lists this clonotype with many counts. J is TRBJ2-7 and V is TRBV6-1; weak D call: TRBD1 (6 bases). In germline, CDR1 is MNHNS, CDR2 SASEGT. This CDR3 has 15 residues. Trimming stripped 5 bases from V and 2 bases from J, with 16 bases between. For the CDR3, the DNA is TGTGCCAGCAGTCCGACCCGGGACAATACCTACGAGCAGTACTTC. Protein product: CASSPTRDNTYEQYF.

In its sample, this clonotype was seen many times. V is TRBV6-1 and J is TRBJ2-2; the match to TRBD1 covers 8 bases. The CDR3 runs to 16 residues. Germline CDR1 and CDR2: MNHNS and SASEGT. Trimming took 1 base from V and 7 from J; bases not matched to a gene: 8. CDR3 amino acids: CASSEEGRGRIGELFF. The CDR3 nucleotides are TGTGCCAGCAGTGAAGAAGGCAGGGGGCGGATCGGGGAGCTGTTTTTT.

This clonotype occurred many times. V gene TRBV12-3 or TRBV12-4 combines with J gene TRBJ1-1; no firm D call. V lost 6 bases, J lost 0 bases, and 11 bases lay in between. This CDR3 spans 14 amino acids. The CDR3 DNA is TGTGCCAGCAGGGGGATGTCAATGAACACTGAAGCTTTCTTT. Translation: CASRGMSMNTEAFF.

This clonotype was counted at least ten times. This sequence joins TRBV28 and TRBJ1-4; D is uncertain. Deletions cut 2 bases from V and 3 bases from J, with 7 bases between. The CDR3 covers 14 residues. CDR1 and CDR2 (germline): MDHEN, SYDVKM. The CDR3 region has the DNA TGTGCCAGCAGTTTAGGTATCCCTAATGAAAAACTGTTTTTT. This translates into CASSLGIPNEKLFF.

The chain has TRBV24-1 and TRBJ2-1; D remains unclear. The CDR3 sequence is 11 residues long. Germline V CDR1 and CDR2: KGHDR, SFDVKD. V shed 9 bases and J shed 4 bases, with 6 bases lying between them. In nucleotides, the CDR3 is TGTGCCACCGGAATATACAATGAGCAGTTCTTC. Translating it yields CATGIYNEQFF.

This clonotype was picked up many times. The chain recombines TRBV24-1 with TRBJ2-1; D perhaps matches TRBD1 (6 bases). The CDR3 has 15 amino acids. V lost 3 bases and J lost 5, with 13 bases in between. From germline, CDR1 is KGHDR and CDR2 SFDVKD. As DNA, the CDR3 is TGTGCCACCAGTGATCCCAGGGGCATCGACAATGAGCAGTTCTTC. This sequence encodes CATSDPRGIDNEQFF.

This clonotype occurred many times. CDR3 sequence: CAWSRADDQPQHF. CDR3 in DNA: TGTGCCTGGAGTAGGGCAGATGATCAGCCCCAGCATTTT. This sequence joins TRBV30 and TRBJ1-5; D call uncertain. This CDR3 spans 13 amino acids. Germline lookup yields CDR1 GTSNPN and CDR2 SVGIG (reference sequence). The V end was cut by 2 bases, the J end by 5 bases, with 10 bases between.

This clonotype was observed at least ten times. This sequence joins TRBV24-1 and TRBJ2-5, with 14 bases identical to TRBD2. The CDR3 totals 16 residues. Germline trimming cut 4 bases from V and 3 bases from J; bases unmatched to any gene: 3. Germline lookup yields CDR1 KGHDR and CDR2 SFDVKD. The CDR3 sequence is CATSDGLAGGKETQYF. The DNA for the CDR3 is TGTGCCACCAGTGACGGACTAGCGGGGGGCAAAGAGACCCAGTACTTC.

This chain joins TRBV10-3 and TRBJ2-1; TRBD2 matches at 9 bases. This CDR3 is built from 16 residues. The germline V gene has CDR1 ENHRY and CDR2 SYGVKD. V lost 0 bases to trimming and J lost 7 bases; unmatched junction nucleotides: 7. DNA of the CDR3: TGTGCCATCAGTGAGTCCAGGCGGGGGGGCGGGAATGAGCAGTTCTTC. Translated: CAISESRRGGGNEQFF.

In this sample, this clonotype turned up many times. The CDR3 loop is CASSRTGNGELFF. The CDR3 nucleotides read TGTGCCAGCAGTCGGACAGGGAACGGGGAGCTGTTTTTT. This sequence joins TRBV3-1 and TRBJ2-2, with 8 nucleotides matching TRBD1. J lost 7 bases, V lost 6 bases, and 4 bases had no gene match. From germline, CDR1 is LGHDT and CDR2 YNNKEL (reference sequence). CDR3 length equals 13 residues.

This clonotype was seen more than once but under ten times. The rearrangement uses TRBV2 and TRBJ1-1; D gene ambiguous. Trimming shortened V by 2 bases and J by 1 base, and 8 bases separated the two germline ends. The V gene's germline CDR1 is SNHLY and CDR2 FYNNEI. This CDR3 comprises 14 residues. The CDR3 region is CASSERNGNTEAFF. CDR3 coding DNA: TGTGCCAGCAGTGAACGGAATGGGAACACTGAAGCTTTCTTT.

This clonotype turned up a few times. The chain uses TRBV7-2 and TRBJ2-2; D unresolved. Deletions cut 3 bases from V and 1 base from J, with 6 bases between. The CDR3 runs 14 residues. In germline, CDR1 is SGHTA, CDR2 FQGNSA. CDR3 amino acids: CASSLGMNTGELFF. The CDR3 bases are TGTGCCAGCAGCTTGGGCATGAACACCGGGGAGCTGTTTTTT.

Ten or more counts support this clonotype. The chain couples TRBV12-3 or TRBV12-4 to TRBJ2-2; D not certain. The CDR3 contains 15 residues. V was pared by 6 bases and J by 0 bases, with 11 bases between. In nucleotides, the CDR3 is TGTGCCAGCAGAGGGTCCACTGCGAACACCGGGGAGCTGTTTTTT. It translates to CASRGSTANTGELFF.

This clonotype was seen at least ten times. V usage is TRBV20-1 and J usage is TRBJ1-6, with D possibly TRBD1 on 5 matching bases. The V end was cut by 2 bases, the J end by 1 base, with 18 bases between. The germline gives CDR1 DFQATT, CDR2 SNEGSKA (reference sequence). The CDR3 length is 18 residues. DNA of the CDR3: TGCAGTGCTAGATTTGGGGGTATCGGCGGATCCTATAATTCACCCCTCCACTTT. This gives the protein CSARFGGIGGSYNSPLHF.

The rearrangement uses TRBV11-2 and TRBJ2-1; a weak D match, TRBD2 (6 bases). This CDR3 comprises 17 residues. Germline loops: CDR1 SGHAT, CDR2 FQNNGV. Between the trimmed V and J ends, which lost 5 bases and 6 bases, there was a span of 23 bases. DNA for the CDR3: TGTGCCAGCAGCCTCAGGGACCGGGGGAGCTCCGTCAATGAGCAGTTCTTC. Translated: CASSLRDRGSSVNEQFF.

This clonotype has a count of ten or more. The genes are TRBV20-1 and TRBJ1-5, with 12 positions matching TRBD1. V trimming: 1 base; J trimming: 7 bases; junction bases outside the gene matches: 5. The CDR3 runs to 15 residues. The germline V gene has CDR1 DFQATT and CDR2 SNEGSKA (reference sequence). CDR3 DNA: TGCAGTGCTAGAGGGGGGACAGGGGGCCAACAGCCCCAGCATTTT. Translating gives CSARGGTGGQQPQHF.

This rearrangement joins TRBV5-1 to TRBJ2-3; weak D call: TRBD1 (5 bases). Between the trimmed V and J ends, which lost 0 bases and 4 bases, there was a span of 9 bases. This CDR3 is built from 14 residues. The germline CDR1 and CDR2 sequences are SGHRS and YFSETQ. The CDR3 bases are TGCGCCAGCAGCTTGGCCAGGGTTCCAGATACGCAGTATTTT. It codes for CASSLARVPDTQYF.

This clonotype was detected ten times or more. The CDR3 DNA follows: TGTGCCAGCAGCTTACGTGGGGGAGGGAATACGCAGTATTTT. It is translated as CASSLRGGGNTQYF. The chain employs TRBV5-6 and TRBJ2-3; 7 positions agree with TRBD2. The CDR3 sequence is 14 residues long. Germline CDR1 SGHDT, CDR2 YYEEEE. The trim removed 2 bases at V and 7 bases at J, leaving 7 bases unmatched.

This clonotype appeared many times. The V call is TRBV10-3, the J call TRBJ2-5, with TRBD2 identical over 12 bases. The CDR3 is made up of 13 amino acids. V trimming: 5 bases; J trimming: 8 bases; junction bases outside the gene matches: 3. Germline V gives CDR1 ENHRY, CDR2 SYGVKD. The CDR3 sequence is CAISPTSGGTQYF. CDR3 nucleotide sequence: TGTGCCATCAGTCCGACTAGCGGGGGCACCCAGTACTTC.

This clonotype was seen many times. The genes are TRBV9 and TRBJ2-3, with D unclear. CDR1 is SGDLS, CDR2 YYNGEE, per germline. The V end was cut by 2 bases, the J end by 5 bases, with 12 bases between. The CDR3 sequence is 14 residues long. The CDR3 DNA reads TGTGCCAGCAGCGTTTTCCAGTCTCAAGATACGCAGTATTTT. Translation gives CASSVFQSQDTQYF.

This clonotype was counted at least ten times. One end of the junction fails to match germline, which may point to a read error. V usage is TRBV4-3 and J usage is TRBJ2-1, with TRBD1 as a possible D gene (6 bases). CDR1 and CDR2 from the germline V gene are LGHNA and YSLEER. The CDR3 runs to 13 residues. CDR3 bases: TGCGCCAGCAGCCAAACAGGGTACAGTGAGCAGTTCTTC. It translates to CASSQTGYSEQFF.

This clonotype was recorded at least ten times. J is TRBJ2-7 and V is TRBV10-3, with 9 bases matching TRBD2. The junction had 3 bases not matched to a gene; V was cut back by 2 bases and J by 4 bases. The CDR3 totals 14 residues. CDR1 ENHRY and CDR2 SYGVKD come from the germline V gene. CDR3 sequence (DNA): TGTGCCATCAGTGAGGTAGCGGGGGAATACGAGCAGTACTTC. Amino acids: CAISEVAGEYEQYF.